This record covers a single T cell receptor beta chain. The antigen remains undetermined. CD8+ and CD4+ T cells were negatively isolated; TEMRA cells were FACS-enriched. This entry belongs to a study of CD8 T cells in Susac syndrome. General study findings and limits: The study's TCR sequencing and HLA analysis covered a relatively small number of individuals, and the study acknowledged this.

A quantity of 0.5 to 1 ug RNA underwent reverse transcription using random hexamers. Across 54 Vbeta and 13 Jbeta, immunoSEQ multiplex PCR amplified TCR beta CDR3. Via MiXCR, TCRdb re-called the immunoSEQ multiplex PCR reads, giving one row per CDR3 protein. This table holds about 200,000 distinct CDR3 sequences, approximately 90% found once. V lost 5 bases and J lost 4, with 8 bases in between. Germline V CDR1 and CDR2: LNHDA, SQIVND (reference sequence). The CDR3 is made up of 12 amino acids. The TCR comes from a human donor with multiple sclerosis. This chain links TRBV19 with TRBJ1-2; the D is unclear. Material for sequencing was CD8+ T cells from PBMCs. The CDR3 protein is CASSEGRYGYTF. CDR3 DNA sequence: TGTGCCAGTAGTGAGGGCCGCTATGGCTACACCTTC.